This T cell receptor beta chain was sequenced during a study of cytomegalovirus exposure and HLA in healthy donors. The wider study: Earlier, 150 million to 200 million T cells were analyzed, and approximately 110 million unique TCR beta sequences were found among them.

Study-level findings and limits: Of the V segments, some could not be distinguished, including TRBV6-2 and TRBV6-3, and were excluded. A few chains tied to CMV proved CMV antigen-specific in vitro.

PCR primers comprised 60 Vbeta and 13 Jbeta primers. Sequencing used immunoSEQ multiplex PCR; TCRdb keeps in-frame clones, though not all of them. The sample lists more than 85,000 clones, around 80% occurring once. Between the trimmed V and J ends, which lost 2 bases and 0 bases, there was a span of 11 bases. CDR3 length: 15 residues. Germline V gene data show CDR1 as LGHNA and CDR2 as YSLEER. About this clone: Its antigen is currently unknown.

The receptor was derived from a male donor in good health and CMV-seronegative. The source material was PBMCs. The chain recombines TRBV4-3 with TRBJ2-7; D is perhaps TRBD1 (5 bases). The CDR3 DNA sequence: TGCGCCAGCAGCCAAAGTCAGGGTGGCTCCTACGAGCAGTACTTC. This translates into CASSQSQGGSYEQYF.